One sample yielded the 32 T cell receptor beta chains listed below, sequenced in a study of blood T cell repertoires in COVID-19. The protocol was immunoSEQ multiplex PCR, while the TCRdb copy is restricted to in-frame clones and leaves out a portion. The top ten hold over 1.1% of the sample, which has approximately 410,000 clones, roughly 90% seen once. Sequencing input: peripheral blood. These receptors came from a young woman with active or convalescent COVID-19.

This sequence joins TRBV6-1 and TRBJ2-7, with 9 positions matching TRBD1. There are 15 residues in the CDR3. Germline lookup yields CDR1 MNHNS and CDR2 SASEGT. Losses at the gene ends were 1 base for V and 3 bases for J; bases not matched to a gene: 4. The CDR3 DNA reads TGTGCCAGCAGTGAAGAGACAGGGGGGGGCTACGAGCAGTACTTC. Protein product: CASSEETGGGYEQYF.

The chain recombines TRBV29-1 with TRBJ1-6; unclear D gene. This CDR3 contains 14 residues. CDR1 and CDR2 from the germline V gene are SQVTM and ANQGSEA. CDR3 in amino acids: CAARSTNYNSPLHF. In nucleotides, the CDR3 is TGCGCGGCGAGAAGTACAAACTATAATTCACCCCTCCACTTT.

The V call is TRBV5-6, the J call TRBJ2-1; 7 positions match TRBD2. J gave up 5 bases and V 0 bases, and 5 bases lay outside the gene matches. The CDR3 runs to 15 residues. CDR1 is SGHDT, CDR2 YYEEEE, per germline. This CDR3 is CASSLGLAVHNEQFF. CDR3 DNA sequence: TGTGCCAGCAGCTTGGGACTAGCTGTTCACAATGAGCAGTTCTTC.

The chain carries TRBV2 and TRBJ1-2, with D unresolved. Between the trimmed V and J ends, which lost 4 bases and 2 bases, there was a span of 11 bases. Germline CDR1 is SNHLY and CDR2 is FYNNEI. The CDR3 has 14 amino acids. CDR3 region: CASSVDTANYGYTF. The CDR3 DNA follows: TGTGCCAGCAGTGTAGATACAGCAAACTATGGCTACACCTTC.

The gene calls are TRBV18 and TRBJ1-2; tentatively, D is TRBD1 (5 bases). CDR3 length: 14 residues. Trimming cost V 2 bases and J 4 bases, with 11 bases left between them. Germline V gene lookup returns CDR1 KGHSH and CDR2 LQKENI. The CDR3: CASSPTTEGYGYTF. The DNA for the CDR3 is TGTGCCAGCTCACCAACGACAGAAGGCTATGGCTACACCTTC.

V gene TRBV4-1 combines with J gene TRBJ1-4, with D hard to call. This CDR3 spans 15 amino acids. Germline V CDR1 and CDR2: MGHRA, YSYEKL. V lost 2 bases, J lost 8 bases, and 15 bases lay in between. The CDR3 protein is CASSQTPLEAEKLFF. CDR3 coding DNA: TGCGCCAGCAGCCAAACCCCCCTTGAGGCCGAAAAACTGTTTTTT.

CDR3 bases: TGTGCCAGCAGTTACTGGCTAGCGGGGGAGACTAACACCGGGGAGCTGTTTTTT. This translates into CASSYWLAGETNTGELFF. The V and J genes are TRBV6-2 or TRBV6-3 and TRBJ2-2; 10 bases fit TRBD2. V lost 1 base to trimming and J lost 2 bases; unmatched junction nucleotides: 7. Germline assignment: CDR1 MNHEY and CDR2 SVGEGT. CDR3 length equals 18 residues.

The V and J genes are TRBV24-1 and TRBJ2-2, with D possibly being TRBD1 (6 bases). Looked up from germline, CDR1 is KGHDR and CDR2 is SFDVKD. The CDR3 runs 15 residues. The V and J ends lost 3 bases and 4 bases respectively, with 11 bases between them. Here the CDR3 reads CATSDGGDGTGELFF. For the CDR3, the DNA is TGTGCCACCAGTGATGGGGGCGATGGCACCGGGGAGCTGTTTTTT.

This chain links TRBV7-6 with TRBJ1-5, with no clear D. Germline CDR1 is SGHVS and CDR2 is FNYEAQ. The CDR3 covers 14 residues. Trimming removed 5 bases from V and 1 base from J, with 9 bases in between. DNA of the CDR3: TGTGCCAGCAGCCCGTCGGGGAGCAATCAGCCCCAGCATTTT. Protein: CASSPSGSNQPQHF.

The CDR3 coding sequence is TGTGCCAGCAGCCTAAAGCGGGGGGTTAAGGGAGACAATGAGCAGTTCTTC. Protein sequence: CASSLKRGVKGDNEQFF. The rearrangement joins TRBV13 to TRBJ2-1; TRBD2 agrees at 9 bases. CDR1 and CDR2 (germline): PRHDT, FYEKMQ (reference sequence). This CDR3 has 17 amino acids. The J segment lost 5 bases and the V segment lost 5 bases, leaving 13 bases of the junction unmatched.

The rearrangement uses TRBV27 and TRBJ1-2, with D hard to call. V lost 4 bases and J 7 bases, leaving 16 bases between the germline ends. The CDR3 extends over 14 amino acids. Germline CDR1 is MNHEY and CDR2 is SMNVEV (reference sequence). CDR3 residues: CASSYGINSRGYTF. The CDR3, as DNA: TGTGCCAGCAGTTACGGTATTAACAGCCGTGGCTACACCTTC.

The V call is TRBV6-2 or TRBV6-3, the J call TRBJ2-7; the match to TRBD1 covers 7 bases. The CDR3 length is 16 residues. V shed 4 bases, J shed 1 base, and the junction held 10 bases outside the gene matches. Germline V lookup: CDR1 MNHEY, CDR2 SVGEGT. The CDR3 bases are TGTGCCAGCAGTTGGGGACAGCCTCAAAATTCCTACGAGCAGTACTTC. It yields the protein CASSWGQPQNSYEQYF.

The DNA of the CDR3 is TGTGCCAGCAGGCTCCGGGACAGGTCCTACAATGAGCAGTTCTTC. It encodes CASRLRDRSYNEQFF. V and J are TRBV6-5 and TRBJ2-1; TRBD1 matches 8 bases. This CDR3 is 15 amino acids long. Germline CDR1 and CDR2: MNHEY and SVGAGI. Trimming at V came to 6 bases and at J to 1 base, leaving 5 bases not matched to a gene.

This clone was detected a few times. The chain joins TRBV11-2 to TRBJ1-3; a possible D gene is TRBD1 (6 bases). The V end was cut by 5 bases, the J end by 4 bases, with 18 bases between. Germline lookup yields CDR1 SGHAT and CDR2 FQNNGV. There are 16 residues in the CDR3. DNA of the CDR3: TGTGCCAGCAGCCAACCGGGACAAGGACAAGGAAACACCATATATTTT. It yields the protein CASSQPGQGQGNTIYF.

The chain is built from TRBV19 and TRBJ1-1; TRBD1 is a possible D gene (6 bases). Germline values: CDR1 LNHDA, CDR2 SQIVND (reference sequence). The V and J ends lost 4 bases and 10 bases respectively, with 13 bases between them. The CDR3 totals 12 residues. The CDR3 loop is CASSTGVGGAFF. CDR3 nucleotides: TGTGCCAGTAGTACAGGGGTGGGCGGAGCTTTCTTT.

This clone was seen only once. The chain couples TRBV4-1 to TRBJ1-3; 9 bases agree with TRBD1. Germline V gives CDR1 MGHRA, CDR2 YSYEKL. The V and J ends lost 1 base and 4 bases, in that order; junction bases with no gene match: 8. The CDR3 covers 17 residues. CDR3 sequence: CASSQAGTGHYGNTIYF. CDR3 nucleotides: TGCGCCAGCAGCCAAGCCGGGACAGGGCATTACGGAAACACCATATATTTT.

The V and J genes are TRBV28 and TRBJ1-1; D is undetermined. Germline assignment: CDR1 MDHEN and CDR2 SYDVKM. Trimming removed 7 bases at V and 2 bases at J, with 8 bases between. The CDR3 runs to 12 residues. CDR3 in DNA: TGTGCCAGCACGCCGAGAAACACTGAAGCTTTCTTT. Translated: CASTPRNTEAFF.

The V call is TRBV3-1 (or the pseudogene TRBV3-2), the J call TRBJ1-2; possible D gene TRBD1, 5 bases. Trimming took 0 bases from V and 7 from J, leaving 18 bases between them. Looked up from germline, CDR1 is LGHDT and CDR2 is YNNKEL (reference sequence). This CDR3 spans 16 amino acids. CDR3 bases: TGTGCCAGCAGCCAAGAAGGTGGCGGGGGGTCTGGTGGCTACACCTTC. This encodes CASSQEGGGGSGGYTF.

The rearrangement links TRBV29-1 to TRBJ1-2; the D is unclear. The CDR3 loop spans 13 amino acids. Per the germline V gene, CDR1 is SQVTM and CDR2 is ANQGSEA. Trimming took 7 bases from V and 10 from J, leaving 22 bases between them. CDR3: CSAILAGRSLYTF. The DNA of the CDR3 is TGCAGCGCCATATTAGCTGGCCGGTCTCTCTACACCTTC.

This clone has more than one count but fewer than ten. The chain couples TRBV15 to TRBJ1-6; the match to TRBD1 covers 10 bases. Germline trimming cut 0 bases from V and 0 bases from J; bases unmatched to any gene: 11. Germline CDR1 and CDR2: LNHNV and YYDKDF (reference sequence). This CDR3 is 21 amino acids long. The CDR3 nucleotides read TGTGCCACCAGCAGAGATCGGAGGACAGGGGGACCGAGCTCCTATAATTCACCCCTCCACTTT. Amino acids: CATSRDRRTGGPSSYNSPLHF.

The rearrangement uses TRBV3-1 (or the pseudogene TRBV3-2) and TRBJ2-7, with 7 positions matching TRBD1. The CDR3 length is 16 residues. Looked up from germline, CDR1 is LGHDT and CDR2 is YNNKEL (reference sequence). V dropped 4 bases and J dropped 3; count of bases not matched to a gene: 12. CDR3 nucleotides: TGTGCCAGCAGCCCTCCCCCGGGACAGTCGGACTACGAGCAGTACTTC. Its protein product is CASSPPPGQSDYEQYF.

The rearrangement links TRBV5-4 to TRBJ2-5, with TRBD1 matching over 9 bases. Trimming removed 0 bases from V and 5 bases from J; junction bases left unmatched: 5. The CDR3 runs 15 residues. CDR1 and CDR2 from the germline V gene are SGHNT and YYREEE (reference sequence). The CDR3: CASSLVDRGAETQYF. The CDR3 bases are TGTGCCAGCAGCTTGGTGGACAGGGGAGCGGAGACCCAGTACTTC.

The chain couples TRBV9 to TRBJ2-1, with D perhaps matching TRBD2 (6 bases). The germline V gene encodes CDR1 SGDLS and CDR2 YYNGEE. The V gene lost 5 bases and the J gene lost 8 bases, with 14 bases spanning the gap. The CDR3 consists of 13 residues. The CDR3 region has the DNA TGTGCCAGCAGGTTGACTAGTTCAGATGAGCAGTTCTTC. This codes for CASRLTSSDEQFF.

This chain uses TRBV19 with TRBJ2-7; D might be TRBD1 (6 bases). The CDR3 totals 15 residues. Trimming took off 5 bases at V and 1 base at J, with 15 bases between the two ends. Germline CDR1 and CDR2: LNHDA and SQIVND (reference sequence). In DNA form, the CDR3 reads TGTGCCAGTAGTGATACAGGGACCCCGTCCTACGAGCAGTACTTC. The encoded protein is CASSDTGTPSYEQYF.

J is TRBJ1-1 and V is TRBV4-1, with D tentatively TRBD1 (6 bases). Germline V gene sequence: CDR1 MGHRA, CDR2 YSYEKL. V was trimmed by 2 bases and J by 4 bases, leaving 17 bases between them. This CDR3 region has 16 residues. As DNA, the CDR3 is TGCGCCAGCAGCCAACCCCGCGCGGGGGCAGGCACTGAAGCTTTCTTT. Amino acids: CASSQPRAGAGTEAFF.

This rearrangement joins TRBV6-6 to TRBJ1-2, with TRBD1 matching 9 bases. The CDR3 is 12 residues long. Germline V CDR1 and CDR2: MNHNY, SVGAGI (reference sequence). The V segment lost 5 bases and the J segment 8 bases; nucleotides outside the gene matches: 3. The CDR3 region has the DNA TGTGCCAGCAGTCCTACAGGGGGCGGCTACACCTTC. Its translation: CASSPTGGGYTF.

This clone was detected once. The chain couples TRBV11-2 to TRBJ1-2, with 7 bases identical to TRBD1. CDR1 is SGHAT, CDR2 FQNNGV, per germline. The CDR3 runs to 15 residues. V gave up 5 bases and J gave up 3 bases; unmatched junction bases: 9. For the CDR3, the DNA is TGTGCCAGCAGCCCACTTGGGACAGTGGACTATGGCTACACCTTC. Translating it yields CASSPLGTVDYGYTF.

CDR3 in amino acids: CASSLGGQETQYF. The CDR3 nucleotides read TGTGCCAGCAGCTTGGGGGGGCAAGAGACCCAGTACTTC. V is TRBV6-6 and J is TRBJ2-5, with TRBD2 matching over 7 bases. J lost 2 bases, V lost 6 bases, and 3 bases had no gene match. CDR3 length: 13 residues. CDR1 and CDR2 from the germline V gene are MNHNY and SVGAGI (reference sequence).

A single count supports this clone. The V call is TRBV6-6, the J call TRBJ2-1, with 10 positions matching TRBD1. Trimming cost V 5 bases and J 5 bases; bases outside gene matches: 9. CDR1 MNHNY and CDR2 SVGAGI come from the germline V gene (reference sequence). The CDR3 runs 16 residues. In DNA, the CDR3 is TGTGCCAGCAGTACAACCGGGACAGGGGTACACAATGAGCAGTTCTTC. The encoded protein is CASSTTGTGVHNEQFF.

This chain connects TRBV27 to TRBJ1-6; D remains ambiguous. Germline CDR1 and CDR2: MNHEY and SMNVEV (reference sequence). CDR3 length: 12 residues. Trimming took 3 bases from V and 5 from J, leaving 2 bases between them. CDR3 DNA sequence: TGTGCCAGCAGTTTCAATAATTCACCCCTCCACTTT. This gives the protein CASSFNNSPLHF.

V is TRBV27 and J is TRBJ1-2; 9 bases match TRBD1. CDR3 length equals 17 residues. CDR1 and CDR2 from the germline V gene are MNHEY and SMNVEV (reference sequence). V dropped 3 bases and J dropped 3; count of bases not matched to a gene: 11. The CDR3 DNA reads as TGTGCCAGCAGTTTTTCCGCCGGGACAGGGAATGACTATGGCTACACCTTC. It yields the protein CASSFSAGTGNDYGYTF.

The rearrangement joins TRBV2 to TRBJ1-2; 9 nucleotides match TRBD1. This CDR3 region has 15 residues. The V gene's germline CDR1 is SNHLY and CDR2 FYNNEI. The V segment lost 7 bases and the J segment 2 bases; nucleotides outside the gene matches: 8. CDR3 nucleotide sequence: TGTGCCAGCAAACGGGACAGGGATCCAAACTATGGCTACACCTTC. Protein: CASKRDRDPNYGYTF.